This TCR beta chain stems from a study of CXCR3-negative and CXCR3-positive naive CD8 T cells (dated by TCRdb to between 2018 and 2021). Concerning the study at large: In total, 120 million to 150 million TRB reads were obtained, corresponding to roughly 1.5 +/- 0.3 million reads per library. Diversity and physicochemical repertoire analyses were performed on around 10 donors pooled from two independent experiments. The TRBV-TRBJ cluster analysis covered naive subsets from roughly five donors and memory cells from 3 donors.

Study-wide findings and limitations: Freshly isolated PBMCs were used for most assays because CXCR3 expression went down partially after cryopreservation. Because surface CD5, which is linked to self-reactivity in mice, was comparable between the naive subsets, TCR interaction strength was also inferred from TRB CDR3 physicochemical properties. TRBV-TRBJ usage was similar between naive CXCR3-negative and CXCR3-positive cells from the same donor, while memory cells showed distinct patterns. Repertoire diversity was comparably high in both naive subsets but much lower in memory CD8+ T cells.

Points on this clonotype: The specificity of this receptor is unknown.

The germline V gene (reference sequence) gives CDR1 as MNHEY and CDR2 as SMNVEV. From its cysteine to its phenylalanine, the CDR3 spans 13 amino acids. DNA was not recorded. The sample was run on a NextSeq 550. The Human TCR Profiling Kit (MiLaboratory) was used to prepare UMI-labeled 5' RACE TRB cDNA libraries. The full amount of extracted RNA was used for cDNA synthesis, and the full amount of resulting cDNA was used for PCR amplification. Libraries were prepared in parallel with an identical number of PCR cycles. The paper's data handling went like this. MIGEC and MiXCR extracted about 53,000 +/- 10,000 unique UMI-labeled TRB cDNA molecules per library, requiring at least two reads per UMI. On average, about 40,000 +/- 10,000 functional in-frame TRB CDR3 nucleotide clonotypes lacking stop codons were found per library. After each sample was downsampled to 5000 UMI-labeled TRB molecules, VDJtools was used to calculate diversity metrics such as normalized Shannon-Wiener and Chao1. VDJtools was used to calculate clonotype-size-weighted physicochemical properties of the central five CDR3 residues, namely interaction energy, strength, volume and Kidera factor 4. After the reads were reprocessed by TCRdb, one entry was made per CDR3 protein sequence, with no DNA. These V and J calls derive from TCRdb rather than the authors' analysis. This sample's table has entries for tens of thousands of distinct CDR3 sequences. Of the sample, approximately 10% is held by the ten largest clones.

For every CD8+ T cell subset, 300,000 cells were flow-sorted straight into RLT lysis buffer, and each subset was sorted in triplicate. Peripheral blood mononuclear cells were isolated from buffy coats by standard density gradient centrifugation. Total RNA was extracted from sorted cells with an RNeasy Mini Kit. The chain is assembled from TRBV27 and TRBJ1-1; the D call of TRBD1 rests on TCRdb alone, since no DNA is present to check it. The material sequenced was memory CD8+ T cells from blood. This specimen's cell subset or site label, interpreted: conventional CD8+ memory T cells (TMEM), sorted as controls. The receptor was isolated from a human donor in good health. Some clones in this sample may be carry-over from other donors' samples. The CDR3 region reads CASSPGRTGSTFF.